This T cell receptor (beta chain) was documented in a study of patients and donors after allogeneic stem cell transplantation. In TCRdb, the RT-PCR reads were re-called with MiXCR into one record per CDR3 protein. The data contain about 400,000 distinct CDR3 sequences, around 15% of them singletons. This CDR3 has 14 residues. Germline lookup yields CDR1 MNHEY and CDR2 SVGAGI. V was trimmed by 0 bases and J by 3 bases, leaving 8 bases between them. This TCR was sampled from a human donor who was either an allogeneic HSCT recipient or a stem cell or donor lymphocyte infusion donor (not recorded which). It is not recorded whose cells these are; they may come from a transplant donor. This chain uses TRBV6-5 with TRBJ1-2, with a weak D call TRBD1 (6 bases). The sample was blood, either unsorted or a sorted T cell fraction (not recorded which). This CDR3 is CASSYSGGDYGYTF. The CDR3 DNA sequence: TGTGCCAGCAGTTACTCAGGGGGGGACTATGGCTACACCTTC.